The 12 T cell receptor beta chains given below trace back to one sample, sequenced in a study of blood T cell repertoires in COVID-19. Sequencing used immunoSEQ multiplex PCR; TCRdb keeps in-frame clones, though not all of them. Of tens of thousands of clones listed, over 70% are singletons. Material: peripheral blood. All receptors come from a man in his sixties with acute or convalescent COVID-19.

This chain links TRBV7-2 with TRBJ2-2, with 9 bases that match TRBD2. Unmatched junction bases numbered 5, after V lost 2 bases and J lost 4 bases. Germline-derived CDR1 and CDR2 are SGHTA and FQGNSA. The CDR3 loop spans 16 amino acids. CDR3 sequence reads: CASSLYAGGGTGELFF. CDR3 DNA: TGTGCCAGCAGCTTATACGCGGGAGGGGGCACCGGGGAGCTGTTTTTT.

The chain uses TRBV7-9 and TRBJ2-3; the match to TRBD1 covers 8 bases. The CDR3 runs to 16 residues. Germline V gene lookup returns CDR1 SEHNR and CDR2 FQNEAQ (reference sequence). J gave up 2 bases and V 4 bases, and 8 bases lay outside the gene matches. CDR3 nucleotide sequence: TGTGCCAGCAGCTCTCCCAGGGGGCTAAACACAGATACGCAGTATTTT. Translated: CASSSPRGLNTDTQYF.

This chain connects TRBV20-1 to TRBJ2-7; TRBD2 might be the D (5 bases). Germline CDR1 DFQATT, CDR2 SNEGSKA (reference sequence). This CDR3 comprises 15 residues. With 3 bases removed from V and 0 bases from J, the gap between germline ends came to 15 bases. The DNA of the CDR3 is TGCAGTGCTAGTTCCGGCCAGCGGCTCTCCTACGAGCAGTACTTC. Residues: CSASSGQRLSYEQYF.

The chain recombines TRBV12-3 or TRBV12-4 with TRBJ2-3, with 8 bases lining up with TRBD1. The CDR3 consists of 13 residues. The J segment lost 2 bases and the V segment lost 10 bases, leaving 5 bases of the junction unmatched. CDR3 sequence reads: CATYQGATDTQYF. CDR3 bases: TGTGCCACCTATCAGGGGGCCACAGATACGCAGTATTTT.

V is TRBV7-2 and J is TRBJ2-1; TRBD1 agrees at 8 bases. Germline V gene sequence: CDR1 SGHTA, CDR2 FQGNSA. Germline trimming cut 5 bases from V and 5 bases from J; bases unmatched to any gene: 11. The CDR3 loop spans 16 amino acids. This chain's CDR3 is CASSPPGQAIHNEQFF. The CDR3 DNA sequence: TGTGCCAGCAGCCCGCCGGGACAGGCTATCCACAATGAGCAGTTCTTC.

The chain recombines TRBV7-9 with TRBJ2-2; D ambiguous. V lost 2 bases and J 4 bases, leaving 23 bases between the germline ends. The CDR3 spans 19 residues. CDR1 and CDR2 from the germline V gene are SEHNR and FQNEAQ (reference sequence). The CDR3 nucleotides read TGTGCCAGCAGCTTACCCCCCCGCGGTCGAATGGTGTTCACCGGGGAGCTGTTTTTT. It translates to CASSLPPRGRMVFTGELFF.

V usage is TRBV30 and J usage is TRBJ2-1; 12 nucleotides agree with TRBD2. CDR1 and CDR2 from the germline V gene are GTSNPN and SVGIG (reference sequence). V dropped 2 bases and J dropped 4; count of bases not matched to a gene: 6. This CDR3 has 16 residues. The CDR3, as DNA: TGTGCCTGGAGTTCTAGCGGGAGGGCCGGGTACAATGAGCAGTTCTTC. The encoded protein is CAWSSSGRAGYNEQFF.

CDR3 DNA: TGTGCCAGCAGCCCGGGACACGGCTACACCTTC. Amino acids: CASSPGHGYTF. This sequence joins TRBV3-1 (or the pseudogene TRBV3-2) and TRBJ1-2; perhaps TRBD1 as D (6 bases). The V end was cut by 4 bases, the J end by 8 bases, with 8 bases between. CDR3 size: 11 residues. Germline CDR1 LGHDT, CDR2 YNNKEL (reference sequence).

This clone appeared a single time. The V call is TRBV2, the J call TRBJ1-2, with TRBD1 matching over 9 bases. V shed 7 bases, J shed 6 bases, and the junction held 9 bases outside the gene matches. Germline assignment: CDR1 SNHLY and CDR2 FYNNEI. The CDR3 totals 14 residues. The CDR3 DNA is TGTGCCAGCAATACTTCCAACAGGGGGCATGGCTACACCTTC. This gives the protein CASNTSNRGHGYTF.

The chain links TRBV29-1 to TRBJ2-5, with 11 bases lining up with TRBD2. Germline CDR1 SQVTM, CDR2 ANQGSEA. Trimming at V came to 4 bases and at J to 2 bases, leaving 3 bases not matched to a gene. The CDR3 is 14 amino acids. The CDR3 DNA is TGCAGCGTTGTTAGCGGGGGGGTACAAGAGACCCAGTACTTC. It encodes CSVVSGGVQETQYF.

This CDR3 reads CSARGQGSYNSPLHF. For the CDR3, the DNA is TGCAGTGCTCGTGGACAGGGCTCCTATAATTCACCCCTCCACTTT. This rearrangement joins TRBV20-1 to TRBJ1-6, with TRBD1 matching over 8 bases. Looked up from germline, CDR1 is DFQATT and CDR2 is SNEGSKA (reference sequence). The CDR3 has 15 amino acids. V was pared by 5 bases and J by 0 bases, with 3 bases of the junction left unmatched.

This clone was seen more than once but under ten times. V usage is TRBV10-1 and J usage is TRBJ1-2; possible D gene TRBD1, 5 bases. This CDR3 spans 13 amino acids. Germline V gene sequence: CDR1 WNHNN, CDR2 SYGVQD (reference sequence). V was clipped by 3 bases and J by 2 bases, with 7 bases between them. The chain's CDR3 is CASSEYRNYGYTF. The CDR3 bases are TGCGCCAGCAGTGAATACAGGAACTATGGCTACACCTTC.